This TCR beta chain was retrieved from a study of blood T cell repertoires in COVID-19 (TCRdb year 2020). For the study in its entirety: Collaborator samples came from the United States, Italy and Spain and covered acute and convalescent phases of COVID-19. HLA class I and class II types, where available, came from metadata supplied by the sample provider rather than from assay-based typing. The repertoires were made available in a free public database intended to serve as a resource for research on the immune response to SARS-CoV-2. The dataset comprised deeply sampled blood TCRbeta repertoires from subjects exposed to, actively infected with, or recovered from COVID-19. Samples came from the ongoing ImmuneRACE study (first 160 participants) plus 1,254 subjects from 6 global collaborators. A de-identified subject ID, COVID-19 status, age in years and sex were almost always included in the sample metadata. The material from the prospective study consisted of cDNA or gDNA derived from T cells, B-cell-depleted T cells, or PBMCs. General conclusions and limits of the study: The amount of clinical and demographic metadata varied by source and participant and was provided uncurated.

The collaborating institutions used their own protocols to collect whole blood in K2EDTA tubes. For TCRbeta analysis, collaborators shipped samples as frozen whole blood, isolated PBMCs, or DNA extracted from either of those sample types. The germline V gene encodes CDR1 SQVTM and CDR2 ANQGSEA. After removal of 4 bases from V and 3 bases from J, the junction retains 8 bases not matched to a gene. CDR3 length: 14 amino acids, cysteine to phenylalanine. Kept here is only the CDR3 DNA, which spans 42 bases and is read in frame from base 1. Of note for this clone: Which antigen it targets is not known. Per-nucleotide qualities are absent, and no much larger clonotype sits a single base away.

The immunoSEQ Assay, a bias-controlled multiplex PCR, was used to amplify TCRbeta CDR3 regions from genomic DNA. Regarding the original processing steps: Within the assay, amplification of reference gene primers was used to estimate how many nucleated cells each sample contained. To quantify the absolute abundance of each unique TCRbeta CDR3 rearrangement, sequence reads were collapsed and filtered. Productive Simpson clonality was computed per sample as the square root of Simpson's diversity index over productive rearrangements. Drawn from immuneACCESS, this table holds only the in-frame rearrangements with V and J called that TCRdb kept. Clones are partly lost; checked studies trace under half to an unresolved V gene and leave the rest unexplained. The DNA was the basis for D and trimming; V, J and clone size are from that table. Within this sample are roughly 250,000 clones, with approximately 90% of them counted one time only. The top ten clones comprise more than 0.75% of the sample.

The V gene is TRBV29-1 and the J gene is TRBJ1-1, with 7 bases aligning to TRBD1. This receptor was taken from a young man with acute or convalescent COVID-19. Sequencing was carried out using peripheral blood. CDR3 loop: CSVVKGALYTEAFF. The base sequence is TGCAGCGTTGTGAAGGGGGCCCTATACACTGAAGCTTTCTTT.